A selection of T cell receptor beta chains follows, all from one sample in a study of blood T cell repertoires in COVID-19. Using immunoSEQ multiplex PCR, the repertoire was profiled, and TCRdb retains in-frame clones only, with some absent. This table has 200,000 to 250,000 clones, about 85% appearing once. The specimen sequenced was PBMCs or T cells enriched from blood (not recorded which). The receptors here all came from a young man who had recovered from COVID-19. Each CDR3 is given with its conserved first and last residue. The order of the fields is V gene, D gene, J gene, CDR3 length, clone size, CDR3 protein, CDR3 DNA. D genes are given only for firm matches. Size values are once, few and many counts, or a class for expanded clones, and some rows have none.

TRBV4-1,TRBD1,TRBJ1-1,17,-,CASSLEDRPRSDTEAFF,TGCGCCAGCAGCCTCGAGGACAGGCCCCGGTCGGACACTGAAGCTTTCTTT
TRBV7-2,-,TRBJ1-4,16,-,CASSPGDGKDNEKLFF,TGTGCCAGCAGTCCTGGAGACGGGAAGGATAATGAAAAACTGTTTTTT
TRBV30,-,TRBJ1-3,13,-,CAWQGSSGNTIYF,TGTGCCTGGCAGGGGAGCTCTGGAAACACCATATATTTT
TRBV6-4,-,TRBJ1-3,15,-,CASNNSPFSGNTIYF,TGTGCCAGTAATAATAGTCCTTTCTCTGGAAACACCATATATTTT
TRBV10-2,-,TRBJ2-5,14,-,CASSGSSVQETQYF,TGCGCCAGCAGTGGATCGAGCGTCCAAGAGACCCAGTACTTC
TRBV7-8,-,TRBJ2-5,14,once,CASSLVRTPETQYF,TGTGCCAGCAGCTTAGTCCGGACTCCCGAGACCCAGTACTTC
TRBV7-9,-,TRBJ1-1,14,-,CASRHKTGGPEAFF,TGTGCCAGCAGACATAAGACAGGCGGCCCTGAAGCTTTCTTT
TRBV19,-,TRBJ2-1,17,-,CASSIDHGGRGYNEQFF,TGTGCCAGTAGTATAGATCACGGGGGGCGAGGGTACAATGAGCAGTTCTTC
TRBV2,-,TRBJ2-7,16,-,CASSEVGQGDWYEQYF,TGTGCCAGCAGTGAAGTGGGGCAGGGGGACTGGTACGAGCAGTACTTC
TRBV9,-,TRBJ1-4,15,-,CASSADTATNEKLFF,TGTGCCAGCAGCGCCGACACTGCAACTAATGAAAAACTGTTTTTT
TRBV7-9,-,TRBJ2-1,16,-,CASSLGPGLQGNEQFF,TGTGCCAGCAGCTTAGGCCCGGGACTTCAGGGAAATGAGCAGTTCTTC
TRBV12-5,TRBD1,TRBJ2-2,17,-,CASGSDRAISNTGELFF,TGTGCTAGTGGTTCGGACAGGGCTATCTCGAACACCGGGGAGCTGTTTTTT
TRBV7-9,TRBD2,TRBJ2-3,14,-,CASSSGLAVNTQYF,TGTGCCAGCAGCTCCGGACTAGCCGTGAATACGCAGTATTTT
TRBV18,TRBD1,TRBJ1-4,15,-,CASSPGQGLNEKLFF,TGTGCCAGCTCCCCCGGACAGGGATTAAATGAAAAACTGTTTTTT
TRBV4-1,TRBD1,TRBJ1-1,15,once,CASSQVFRDSAEAFF,TGCGCCAGCAGCCAAGTCTTCCGGGACAGCGCTGAAGCTTTCTTT
TRBV7-6,-,TRBJ1-6,12,-,CASSGLNSPLHF,TGTGCCAGCAGCGGCCTTAATTCACCCCTCCACTTT
TRBV29-1,TRBD2,TRBJ2-3,17,-,CSVEGTSGRSYTDTQYF,TGCAGCGTTGAAGGGACTAGCGGGAGGTCCTACACAGATACGCAGTATTTT
TRBV30,TRBD1,TRBJ2-7,13,-,CAGTGPNSYEQYF,TGTGCCGGGACAGGGCCAAACTCCTACGAGCAGTACTTC
TRBV5-4,TRBD2,TRBJ2-3,16,-,CASSPAPASGVDTQYF,TGTGCCAGCAGTCCGGCGCCGGCCAGCGGGGTAGATACGCAGTATTTT
TRBV10-3,-,TRBJ2-7,15,-,CAVTGQPSEAYEQYF,TGTGCCGTTACCGGCCAGCCTTCTGAGGCCTACGAGCAGTACTTC
TRBV4-1,TRBD1,TRBJ1-5,17,few,CASSQALQGALNQPQHF,TGCGCCAGCAGCCAAGCCCTCCAGGGGGCACTGAATCAGCCCCAGCATTTT
TRBV21-1,-,TRBJ2-7,14,-,CASIVGQETYEQYF,TGTGCCAGCATCGTCGGACAGGAGACCTACGAGCAGTACTTC
TRBV28,-,TRBJ1-5,13,-,CASRTEWNQPQHF,TGTGCCAGTCGGACAGAATGGAATCAGCCCCAGCATTTT
TRBV7-2,TRBD2,TRBJ2-7,15,once,CASSLGLAASYEQYF,TGTGCCAGCAGCTTAGGGCTAGCGGCCTCCTACGAGCAGTACTTC
TRBV27,TRBD1,TRBJ1-5,17,once,CASSLHRTDRGHQPQHF,TGTGCCAGCAGTCTCCATCGGACAGACAGGGGGCATCAGCCCCAGCATTTT
TRBV3-1/TRBV3-2,TRBD2,TRBJ2-1,15,-,CASSKAGGMVNEQFF,TGTGCCAGCAGTAAAGCGGGAGGGATGGTAAATGAGCAGTTCTTC
TRBV2,TRBD1,TRBJ1-2,15,-,CASKMDRGQGYGYTF,TGTGCCAGCAAAATGGACAGGGGGCAAGGCTATGGCTACACCTTC
TRBV21-1,-,TRBJ1-2,20,-,CASSQESVRSQTGGACGYTF,TGTGCCAGCAGCCAGGAGAGTGTGAGGTCCCAAACAGGGGGCGCTTGTGGCTACACCTTC
TRBV6-2/TRBV6-3,TRBD2,TRBJ2-7,15,-,CASSGPGGTRYEQYF,TGTGCCAGCAGTGGGCCCGGGGGGACCCGCTACGAGCAGTACTTC
TRBV6-2/TRBV6-3,TRBD2,TRBJ2-3,17,-,CASSYLSGLAGTDTQYF,TGTGCCAGCAGTTACCTGTCAGGACTAGCGGGAACAGATACGCAGTATTTT
TRBV24-1,TRBD1,TRBJ2-7,16,-,CATSDPLKDRDGEQYF,TGTGCCACCAGTGATCCTTTAAAGGACAGGGATGGCGAGCAGTACTTC
TRBV4-1,TRBD1,TRBJ1-6,15,-,CASSLAWTGGSPLHF,TGCGCCAGCAGCCTCGCATGGACAGGAGGGTCACCCCTCCACTTT
TRBV3-1/TRBV3-2,TRBD2,TRBJ2-1,15,-,CASSPTSGRENEQFF,TGTGCCAGCAGCCCGACTAGCGGGAGGGAAAATGAGCAGTTCTTC
TRBV14,-,TRBJ2-7,16,-,CASSHLGKREAYEQYF,TGTGCCAGCAGCCATCTGGGGAAGAGGGAAGCCTACGAGCAGTACTTC
TRBV18,-,TRBJ1-2,15,-,CASSPREGGDYGYTF,TGTGCCAGCTCACCCCGAGAGGGCGGTGACTATGGCTACACCTTC
TRBV19,TRBD1,TRBJ2-1,15,-,CASGFHRGPYNEQFF,TGTGCCAGTGGGTTCCACAGGGGCCCCTACAATGAGCAGTTCTTC
TRBV18,TRBD1,TRBJ1-2,14,-,CASSPTGTDYGYTF,TGTGCCAGCTCACCGACCGGGACAGACTATGGCTACACCTTC
TRBV14,-,TRBJ2-2,12,-,CASSQLRGELFF,TGTGCCAGCAGCCAACTGCGCGGGGAGCTGTTTTTT
TRBV5-1,-,TRBJ1-5,14,-,CASSPGTPNQPQHF,TGCGCCAGCAGCCCAGGGACACCCAATCAGCCCCAGCATTTT
TRBV15,-,TRBJ1-5,15,few,CATSPQLLGDQPQHF,TGTGCCACCAGCCCTCAGCTCCTCGGGGATCAGCCCCAGCATTTT
TRBV9,-,TRBJ2-2,13,-,CASSVAFSGELFF,TGTGCCAGCAGCGTAGCTTTCTCCGGGGAGCTGTTTTTT
TRBV2,-,TRBJ1-1,15,-,CASSEVRWGDTEAFF,TGTGCCAGCAGTGAAGTACGGTGGGGGGACACTGAAGCTTTCTTT
TRBV11-3,TRBD2,TRBJ2-1,14,-,CASSLWAGDIEQFF,TGTGCCAGCAGCCTGTGGGCGGGAGATATAGAGCAGTTCTTC
TRBV7-2,TRBD2,TRBJ2-2,14,-,CASSPGGVPGELFF,TGTGCCAGCAGCCCCGGGGGGGTTCCCGGGGAGCTGTTTTTT